This TCR beta chain was sequenced in a study of control samples from healthy donors and cancer patients. Sequencing used immunoSEQ multiplex PCR; TCRdb keeps in-frame clones, though not all of them. The sample holds approximately 86,000 clones, roughly 93% seen once. The CDR3 covers 15 residues. Germline V gene sequence: CDR1 MGHRA, CDR2 YSYEKL. Trimming at V came to 2 bases and at J to 2 bases, leaving 3 bases not matched to a gene. On this clone itself: The same CDR3 is also encoded by other DNA sequences in this sample.

Sequencing was carried out using blood. This rearrangement joins TRBV4-1 to TRBJ2-5; 9 bases fit TRBD2. The clonotype was recovered from a woman under 40 in good health. CDR3 loop: CASSQRLAEQETQYF. The CDR3 DNA is TGCGCCAGCAGCCAACGACTAGCGGAACAAGAGACCCAGTACTTC.